This entry lists 28 T cell receptor beta chains sequenced from one sample in a study of blood T cell repertoires in COVID-19 (dated by TCRdb to 2018 to 2020). Library method: the immunoSEQ multiplex PCR assay. TCRdb provides this immuneACCESS table in a form limited to in-frame rearrangements. Some clones are lacking; in checked studies, under half of them reflect an unresolved V gene, and why the rest are absent is not known. A total of about 120,000 clones appear in this sample, around nine tenths of them only once. Roughly 2.2% of the sample is held by the ten biggest clonotypes. Sample: peripheral blood. The receptors stem from a woman between 50 and 59 years old with acute or convalescent COVID-19.

The chain joins TRBV21-1 to TRBJ2-4; the table's D call TRBD2 went unverified against the DNA. TRBV21-1 is described as a pseudogene. This CDR3 has 18 amino acids. The CDR3 protein is CASSRTCGGHLAKNIQYF. Here the CDR3 DNA reads TGTGCCAGCAGCAGGACTTGCGGGGGCCACCTAGCCAAAAACATTCAGTACTTC.

The chain is built from TRBV4-2 and TRBJ2-3, with TRBD2 matching 7 bases. The germline CDR1 and CDR2 sequences are LGHNA and YNFKEQ. V lost 1 base and J lost 2; bases outside the gene matches: 3. This CDR3 spans 15 amino acids. The CDR3 spells CASSQGGGSTDTQYF. The CDR3, as DNA: TGTGCCAGCAGCCAAGGCGGGGGTTCCACAGATACGCAGTATTTT.

DNA of the CDR3: TGCGCCAGCAGCCACGGCCGTACCTCAGGGACATTACTTGGCGATGAGCAGTTCTTC. It codes for CASSHGRTSGTLLGDEQFF. V is TRBV5-1 and J is TRBJ2-1, with D possibly being TRBD1 (6 bases). This CDR3 has 19 amino acids. The germline CDR1 and CDR2 sequences are SGHRS and YFSETQ. V dropped 4 bases and J dropped 8 bases, with 31 bases sitting between them.

The rearrangement links TRBV12-3 or TRBV12-4 to TRBJ1-2; unclear D gene. V was clipped by 0 bases and J by 5 bases, with 4 bases between them. The CDR3 has 12 residues. In nucleotides, the CDR3 is TGTGCCAGCAGTTTAGCCTCGTATGGCTACACCTTC. Amino acid sequence: CASSLASYGYTF.

J is TRBJ1-5 and V is TRBV19; 8 positions agree with TRBD1. The germline CDR1 and CDR2 sequences are LNHDA and SQIVND (reference sequence). Trimming cost V 1 base and J 4 bases; bases outside gene matches: 6. CDR3 size: 16 residues. CDR3 sequence reads: CASSIVTGVFNQPQHF. CDR3 bases: TGTGCCAGTAGTATAGTGACAGGGGTTTTTAATCAGCCCCAGCATTTT.

This clone was counted between two and nine times. This chain joins TRBV9 and TRBJ2-6, with D possibly being TRBD2 (5 bases). CDR1 and CDR2 from the germline V gene are SGDLS and YYNGEE. The CDR3 length is 18 residues. The V end was cut by 3 bases, the J end by 1 base, with 17 bases between. The CDR3 here is CASSARPLRGSGANVLTF. CDR3 nucleotide sequence: TGTGCCAGCAGCGCGCGCCCTCTACGGGGTTCTGGGGCCAACGTCCTGACTTTC.

This chain joins TRBV3-1 (or the pseudogene TRBV3-2) and TRBJ2-1; 9 bases align to TRBD2. The CDR3 covers 15 residues. V lost 6 bases, J lost 4 bases, and 7 bases stayed unmatched. CDR1 and CDR2 from the germline V gene are LGHDT and YNNKEL (reference sequence). The DNA for the CDR3 is TGTGCCAGCAGATTGGGCGGGGGGGAGTACAATGAGCAGTTCTTC. Amino acid sequence: CASRLGGGEYNEQFF.

This chain connects TRBV29-1 to TRBJ2-6; D is ambiguous. CDR1 SQVTM and CDR2 ANQGSEA come from the germline V gene. This CDR3 contains 14 residues. With 5 bases removed from V and 0 bases from J, the gap between germline ends came to 8 bases. CDR3 amino acids: CSVSPGSGANVLTF. The CDR3 nucleotides are TGCAGCGTTAGCCCGGGCTCTGGGGCCAACGTCCTGACTTTC.

The rearrangement joins TRBV6-5 to TRBJ1-2, with 8 bases aligning to TRBD1. Germline CDR1 reads MNHEY; CDR2 reads SVGAGI. The CDR3 extends over 14 amino acids. V was pared by 10 bases and J by 6 bases, with 13 bases of the junction left unmatched. The CDR3 sequence is CATQTSRTGHGYTF. DNA for the CDR3: TGTGCCACCCAGACCAGTAGGACAGGGCATGGCTACACCTTC.

This rearrangement joins TRBV29-1 to TRBJ1-4; D perhaps matches TRBD1 (6 bases). The CDR3 is 11 residues long. Germline V gene lookup returns CDR1 SQVTM and CDR2 ANQGSEA. Trimming took 4 bases from V and 7 from J, leaving 7 bases between them. CDR3 DNA: TGCAGCGTTGTCAGGGGTGAAAAACTGTTTTTT. It translates to CSVVRGEKLFF. Using reference TRBV29-1 and TRBJ1-4 for the parts outside the CDR3, the full variable domain is SAVISQKPSRDICQRGTSLTIQCQVDSQVTMMFWYRQQPGQSLTLIATANQGSEATYESGFVIDKFPISRPNLTFSTLTVSNMSPEDSSIYLCSVVRGEKLFFGSGTQLSVL.

The rearrangement links TRBV5-1 to TRBJ2-1; tentatively, D is TRBD2 (7 bases). The germline V gene encodes CDR1 SGHRS and CDR2 YFSETQ. The CDR3 has 15 amino acids. V was pared by 0 bases and J by 6 bases, with 13 bases between. CDR3 in DNA: TGCGCCAGCAGCTTGGGTGGGGGGGGCTCCAATGAGCAGTTCTTC. Its protein product is CASSLGGGGSNEQFF.

The table lists this clone with a count of one. CDR3 protein: CASSYAEQGGSPLHF. CDR3 nucleotides: TGTGCCAGCAGTTACGCCGAACAGGGTGGCTCACCCCTCCACTTT. The V and J genes are TRBV27 and TRBJ1-6, with D possibly TRBD1 on 6 matching bases. Deletions cut 4 bases from V and 10 bases from J, with 17 bases between. Per the germline V gene, CDR1 is MNHEY and CDR2 is SMNVEV (reference sequence). There are 15 residues in the CDR3.

This sequence joins TRBV19 and TRBJ2-7; the D gene is possibly TRBD1 (5 bases). This CDR3 is 15 amino acids long. Deletions cut 3 bases from V and 2 bases from J, with 14 bases between. In germline, CDR1 is LNHDA, CDR2 SQIVND (reference sequence). The CDR3 DNA is TGTGCCAGTAGTATCGGTCAGGGCGGCACCTACGAGCAGTACTTC. It specifies CASSIGQGGTYEQYF.

This chain connects TRBV29-1 to TRBJ1-3; unclear D gene. The CDR3 covers 13 residues. The germline gives CDR1 SQVTM, CDR2 ANQGSEA. The V end was cut by 3 bases, the J end by 3 bases, with 9 bases between. CDR3 region: CSVEGGGGNTIYF. The CDR3 DNA sequence: TGCAGCGTTGAGGGAGGAGGTGGAAACACCATATATTTT.

This chain joins TRBV7-2 and TRBJ2-7; D gene ambiguous. Germline CDR1 reads SGHTA; CDR2 reads FQGNSA. The length of the CDR3 is 16 residues. Trimming removed 1 base at V and 0 bases at J, with 13 bases between. The CDR3 DNA reads as TGTGCCAGCAGCTTAGACAGCCTTTCATCCTCCTACGAGCAGTACTTC. Amino acids: CASSLDSLSSSYEQYF.

The chain combines TRBV19 with TRBJ1-5; TRBD1 matches at 10 bases. The CDR3 consists of 18 residues. With 10 bases clipped from V and 0 bases from J, the junction kept 15 bases outside the gene matches. Looked up from germline, CDR1 is LNHDA and CDR2 is SQIVND (reference sequence). CDR3 DNA sequence: TGTGCCACTCAAATTAGACAGGGGGCTCACAATAGCAATCAGCCCCAGCATTTT. It codes for CATQIRQGAHNSNQPQHF.

The CDR3 DNA follows: TGTGCCAGTAGTATGCCCTCATGGCAGACGGGGCAGCCCCAGCATTTT. It is translated as CASSMPSWQTGQPQHF. This chain connects TRBV19 to TRBJ1-5; no reliable D call. The CDR3 covers 16 residues. Germline CDR1 reads LNHDA; CDR2 reads SQIVND (reference sequence). Trimming removed 3 bases at V and 7 bases at J, with 19 bases between.

V gene TRBV4-1 combines with J gene TRBJ1-5; tentatively, D is TRBD1 (6 bases). This CDR3 has 15 amino acids. V gave up 4 bases and J gave up 3 bases, with 13 bases separating them. The germline gives CDR1 MGHRA, CDR2 YSYEKL. The CDR3 is CASSPPDRDNQPQHF. The CDR3, as DNA: TGCGCCAGCAGCCCGCCGGACAGAGACAATCAGCCCCAGCATTTT.

The chain is built from TRBV30 and TRBJ1-2; D perhaps matches TRBD1 (5 bases). Germline values: CDR1 GTSNPN, CDR2 SVGIG (reference sequence). The CDR3 is made up of 12 amino acids. V was clipped by 4 bases and J by 2 bases, with 8 bases between them. Here the CDR3 DNA reads TGTGCCTGGACGAAGGGGAACTATGGCTACACCTTC. It encodes CAWTKGNYGYTF.

The CDR3 nucleotides read TGTGCCAGCAGCCAACGAACCGGTGATTCACCCCTCCACTTT. It encodes CASSQRTGDSPLHF. The V and J genes are TRBV3-1 (or the pseudogene TRBV3-2) and TRBJ1-6; D is ambiguous. Germline CDR1 reads LGHDT; CDR2 reads YNNKEL (reference sequence). Trimming cost V 2 bases and J 8 bases, with 10 bases left between them. CDR3 length: 14 amino acids.

The CDR3 region is CASSQEVGAGSTEAFF. The CDR3 DNA reads as TGTGCCAGCAGCCAAGAAGTGGGGGCAGGGTCTACTGAAGCTTTCTTT. The chain is built from TRBV4-2 and TRBJ1-1; TRBD1 might be the D (6 bases). This CDR3 is 16 amino acids long. Trimming cost V 0 bases and J 5 bases, with 16 bases left between them. The germline gives CDR1 LGHNA, CDR2 YNFKEQ.

The chain couples TRBV10-3 to TRBJ1-5, with a possible D match to TRBD1 (6 bases). Germline V gene data show CDR1 as ENHRY and CDR2 as SYGVKD. The length of the CDR3 is 15 residues. V was pared by 7 bases and J by 0 bases, with 13 bases between. The CDR3 sequence: CAITRDTYSNQPQHF. CDR3 DNA sequence: TGTGCCATCACCCGGGACACTTATAGCAATCAGCCCCAGCATTTT.

This clone was picked up a small number of times. The rearrangement links TRBV5-1 to TRBJ1-2; D remains unclear. This CDR3 spans 12 amino acids. Per the germline V gene, CDR1 is SGHRS and CDR2 is YFSETQ. The V gene lost 0 bases and the J gene lost 8 bases, with 8 bases spanning the gap. DNA of the CDR3: TGCGCCAGCAGCTTGGGGGCGGGCGGCTACACCTTC. Its protein product is CASSLGAGGYTF.

J is TRBJ1-1 and V is TRBV3-1 (or the pseudogene TRBV3-2), with D perhaps matching TRBD1 (6 bases). V lost 8 bases and J 10 bases, leaving 17 bases between the germline ends. This CDR3 has 12 residues. Looked up from germline, CDR1 is LGHDT and CDR2 is YNNKEL (reference sequence). DNA for the CDR3: TGTGCCAGCGGCTTGCCGGGACAACTAGCTTTCTTT. It is translated as CASGLPGQLAFF.

V and J are TRBV14 and TRBJ1-2; D unresolved. CDR3 length: 13 residues. V was cut by 0 bases and J by 1 base, with 3 bases left in between. CDR1 and CDR2 (germline): SGHDN, FVKESK. Written as DNA, the CDR3 is TGTGCCAGCAGCCAAGACATTAACTATGGCTACACCTTC. Encoded protein: CASSQDINYGYTF.

The J gene is TRBJ1-1, the V gene TRBV7-9; D is unclear. V was clipped by 5 bases and J by 3 bases, with 10 bases between them. The CDR3 runs 13 residues. Germline loops: CDR1 SEHNR, CDR2 FQNEAQ (reference sequence). CDR3 nucleotides: TGTGCCAGCAGCCCCCCGCGGGACACTGAAGCTTTCTTT. It translates to CASSPPRDTEAFF.

This rearrangement joins TRBV4-1 to TRBJ2-5; TRBD2 might be the D (5 bases). The ends were cut back, 3 bases at V and 2 bases at J, with 19 bases in the middle. The germline V gene has CDR1 MGHRA and CDR2 YSYEKL. CDR3 length: 17 residues. For the CDR3, the DNA is TGCGCCAGCAGCCATGGGCCGCTTCTAGCACGGCAAGAGACCCAGTACTTC. It codes for CASSHGPLLARQETQYF.

The J gene is TRBJ2-1, the V gene TRBV10-3; D not resolved. The V end was cut by 6 bases, the J end by 9 bases, with 18 bases between. This CDR3 is built from 14 residues. Germline-derived CDR1 and CDR2 are ENHRY and SYGVKD. CDR3 bases: TGTGCCATCAGCCGCCTCAAGCGTCAAGGTGAGCAGTTCTTC. Protein product: CAISRLKRQGEQFF.